This is a list of T cell receptor beta chains from one sample in a study of human CD4 T cells and Enterobacteriaceae. Repertoires were generated with immunoSEQ multiplex PCR, while TCRdb's copy carries only in-frame clones and drops some. This sample has 25,000 to 30,000 clones, with roughly 79% found just once. Sequencing was carried out using memory CD4+ T cells from blood. The receptors stem from a human donor in good health. Each CDR3 is given with its conserved first and last residue. D genes are given only for firm matches. Some rows have no size entry. The others give once, few or many, or a class for an expanded clone.

V gene	D gene	clone size	J gene	CDR3 protein	CDR3 DNA
TRBV5-8	-	once	TRBJ2-2	CASSFVGGSVVTGELFF	TGTGCCAGCAGCTTTGTTGGGGGAAGTGTGGTCACCGGGGAGCTGTTTTTT
TRBV7-9	-	-	TRBJ2-5	CASSPRGGTQYF	TGTGCCAGCAGCCCACGGGGAGGGACCCAGTACTTC
TRBV5-1	-	-	TRBJ1-2	CASSFRGSANYGYTF	TGCGCCAGCAGCTTCAGGGGATCAGCTAACTATGGCTACACCTTC
TRBV29-1	-	few	TRBJ1-1	CSVATTNTEAFF	TGCAGCGTTGCGACAACTAACACTGAAGCTTTCTTT
TRBV10-2	TRBD2	-	TRBJ2-7	CASSDLSSGNYEQYF	TGCGCCAGCAGTGATTTGTCTAGCGGTAACTACGAGCAGTACTTC
TRBV6-6	TRBD1	few	TRBJ1-3	CASSDRGYGNTIYF	TGTGCCAGCAGTGACAGGGGTTATGGAAACACCATATATTTT
TRBV28	-	-	TRBJ2-7	CASSSDHHSYEQYF	TGTGCCAGCAGTTCGGACCACCACTCCTACGAGCAGTACTTC
TRBV6-5	-	-	TRBJ2-6	CASSSGVTGANVLTF	TGTGCCAGCAGTTCGGGGGTGACTGGGGCCAACGTCCTGACTTTC
TRBV18	-	-	TRBJ2-5	CASSPNGRREWETQYF	TGTGCCAGCTCACCAAACGGGAGAAGGGAATGGGAGACCCAGTACTTC
TRBV27	TRBD2	-	TRBJ2-7	CASSRTSGRPVF	TGTGCCAGCAGTCGGACTAGCGGGAGGCCCGTCTTC
TRBV5-1	-	once	TRBJ2-3	CASRLARTDTQYF	TGCGCCAGCAGGCTTGCGAGGACAGATACGCAGTATTTT
TRBV5-1	TRBD2	-	TRBJ2-1	CASSGSGRAGNEQFF	TGCGCCAGCAGCGGCAGCGGGAGGGCGGGCAATGAGCAGTTCTTC
TRBV5-1	TRBD2	-	TRBJ2-2	CASSFWASGSDGELFF	TGCGCCAGCAGCTTTTGGGCTAGCGGGAGTGACGGGGAGCTGTTTTTT
TRBV25-1	-	-	TRBJ2-3	CASRSGTDTQYF	TGTGCCAGCAGATCCGGGACAGATACGCAGTATTTT
TRBV28	-	-	TRBJ2-3	CASSHTGKGTDTQYF	TGTGCCAGCAGCCACACAGGGAAGGGCACAGATACGCAGTATTTT
TRBV5-1	-	-	TRBJ2-5	CASRPGTSTETQYF	TGCGCCAGCAGGCCCGGGACCTCAACAGAGACCCAGTACTTC
TRBV28	TRBD1	-	TRBJ1-5	CASSLIAGQGGQPQHF	TGTGCCAGCAGCCTCATCGCGGGCCAGGGGGGTCAGCCCCAGCATTTT
TRBV7-9	-	-	TRBJ2-3	CASSLGDFTDTQYF	TGTGCCAGCAGCCTCGGGGATTTCACAGATACGCAGTATTTT
TRBV18	-	-	TRBJ2-1	CASSPEGGNGFEQFF	TGTGCCAGCTCACCAGAGGGGGGCAATGGTTTTGAGCAGTTCTTC
TRBV28	-	-	TRBJ1-2	CASSPSQTWGGYTF	TGTGCCAGCAGTCCTTCACAGACATGGGGTGGCTACACCTTC
TRBV2	-	-	TRBJ2-3	CASKEGDTQYF	TGTGCCAGCAAGGAAGGAGATACGCAGTATTTT
TRBV18	TRBD2	once	TRBJ2-3	CASSQLAGGTDTQYF	TGTGCCAGCTCACAACTAGCGGGAGGGACAGATACGCAGTATTTT
TRBV29-1	TRBD1	-	TRBJ1-2	CSALGQGDLYGYTF	TGCAGCGCACTCGGACAGGGGGATTTATATGGCTACACCTTC
TRBV7-8	TRBD2	-	TRBJ2-5	CASSRGRSGQETQYF	TGTGCCAGCAGCCGCGGGAGGAGCGGCCAAGAGACCCAGTACTTC